This T cell receptor (beta chain) was recovered during a study of metastatic and nonmetastatic thyroid tumors. Study in general: Patients with malignant and benign thyroid disease provided blood and tumor or nodule tissue, whose repertoires were compared.

There were no patients who had received any treatment before thyroid surgery. Study-wide results and limits: Reportedly, malignant thyroid tumors had significantly higher TCR beta diversity than benign nodules, in blood and tumor.

In the authors' workflow: Across clinicopathological groups, CDR3 differences served as the basis for building a distant-metastasis classifier for papillary thyroid cancer. TCRdb reprocessed the PCR reads via MiXCR. The V and J calls were not made by the authors but by TCRdb's processing. The table records about 25,000 clones, 20% to 25% of them present only once. Germline V CDR1 and CDR2: SEHNR, FQNEAQ (reference sequence). V lost 1 base to trimming and J lost 1 base; unmatched junction nucleotides: 2. This CDR3 contains 17 residues. This clone was seen repeatedly, ten times or more. As yet, its antigen is unknown.

This chain connects TRBV7-9 to TRBJ2-6; TRBD1 matches at 9 bases. The material sequenced was adjacent normal tissue. The TCR originated in a female donor with papillary thyroid cancer or a benign thyroid nodule (not recorded which). Some clones in this sample may be carry-over from other donors' samples. The CDR3 DNA reads TGTGCCAGCAGCTTAGGGGACAGGGTTTCTGGGGCCAACGTCCTGACTTTC. Amino acids: CASSLGDRVSGANVLTF.